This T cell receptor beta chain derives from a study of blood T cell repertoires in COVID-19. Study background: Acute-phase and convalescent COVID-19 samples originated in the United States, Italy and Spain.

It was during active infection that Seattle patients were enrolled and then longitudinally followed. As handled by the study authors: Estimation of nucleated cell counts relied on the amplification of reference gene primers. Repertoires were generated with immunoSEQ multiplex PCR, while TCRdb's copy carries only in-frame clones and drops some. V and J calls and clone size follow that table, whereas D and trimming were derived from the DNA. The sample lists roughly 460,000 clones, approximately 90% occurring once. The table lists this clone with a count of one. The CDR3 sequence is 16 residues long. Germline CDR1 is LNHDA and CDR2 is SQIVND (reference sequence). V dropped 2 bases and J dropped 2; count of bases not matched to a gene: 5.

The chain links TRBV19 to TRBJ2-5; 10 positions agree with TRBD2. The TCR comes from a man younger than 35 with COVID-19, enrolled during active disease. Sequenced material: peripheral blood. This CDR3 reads CASSILAGVKQETQYF. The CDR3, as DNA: TGTGCCAGTAGTATACTAGCGGGGGTCAAACAAGAGACCCAGTACTTC.